This record looks at one TCR beta chain sequence and its context. The data are from a study of blood T cell repertoires in COVID-19. Study overall: Samples of COVID-19 (acute and convalescent) were obtained from the United States, Italy and Spain.

Repertoires were generated with immunoSEQ multiplex PCR, while TCRdb's copy carries only in-frame clones and drops some. The sample consists of about 130,000 clones, 74% of them appearing once. Sequenced material: peripheral blood. The receptor's source is a man between 60 and 75 years old with acute or convalescent COVID-19.

CDR3 DNA: TGTGCCAGCAGCCAGAAACCGGGAGAGCAGTTCTTC. Amino acids: CASSQKPGEQFF. V and J are TRBV3-1 (or the pseudogene TRBV3-2) and TRBJ2-1; D is perhaps TRBD2 (5 bases). This CDR3 has 12 amino acids. V shed 3 bases and J shed 10 bases, with 10 bases lying between them. Germline CDR1 is LGHDT and CDR2 is YNNKEL (reference sequence).